A single count supports the clone carrying this T cell receptor (beta chain). Its target is unknown. Trimming took off 7 bases at V and 6 bases at J, with 20 bases between the two ends. The CDR3 has 15 residues. CDR1 is SGHRS, CDR2 YFSETQ, per germline. Clones were sequenced by immunoSEQ multiplex PCR, and TCRdb holds only the in-frame ones, with some missing. The sample lists about 120,000 clones, roughly 92% occurring once. These data originate in a study of T cell responses to AZD1222 COVID-19 vaccine. General study findings and limits: Spike-specific TCR breadth and depth rose after two AZD1222 doses.

The TCR was taken from an adult in good health. V gene TRBV5-1 combines with J gene TRBJ2-4; D gene uncertain. Sequences were derived from peripheral blood, sampled on day 0 of AZD1222 vaccination. CDR3 sequence (DNA): TGCGCCAGCGCTCTTTACCCCGGGCCGACAAACATTCAGTACTTC. It codes for CASALYPGPTNIQYF.